A single sample gave rise to the 21 T cell receptor beta chains below, sequenced in a study of blood T cell repertoires in COVID-19. Only in-frame clones appear in the TCRdb table, and some are missing; sequencing was by immunoSEQ multiplex PCR. The sample gives about 360,000 clones, around 83% of which show up once; around 3% is in the top ten. Input material: peripheral blood. Receptors originate from a man under 40 with active or convalescent COVID-19.

V and J are TRBV5-5 and TRBJ2-2; D not resolved. The V and J ends lost 1 base and 6 bases respectively, with 10 bases between them. Germline lookup yields CDR1 SGHKS and CDR2 YYEKEE (reference sequence). The CDR3 length is 14 residues. Here the CDR3 reads CASSLPLEAGELFF. In DNA form, the CDR3 reads TGTGCCAGCAGCTTGCCCCTCGAGGCCGGGGAGCTGTTTTTT.

The rearrangement joins TRBV7-2 to TRBJ2-1, with D tentatively TRBD2 (5 bases). The CDR3 contains 14 residues. V gave up 4 bases and J gave up 2 bases, with 9 bases separating them. Per the germline V gene, CDR1 is SGHTA and CDR2 is FQGNSA. This chain's CDR3 is CASSYPGTYNEQFF. The CDR3 DNA reads as TGTGCCAGCAGCTACCCGGGGACCTACAATGAGCAGTTCTTC.

The chain uses TRBV27 and TRBJ2-7, with no clear D. V was pared by 1 base and J by 1 base, with 5 bases between. The CDR3 consists of 13 residues. Germline V gene lookup returns CDR1 MNHEY and CDR2 SMNVEV (reference sequence). The CDR3 sequence: CASSLFPSYEQYF. The CDR3 DNA sequence: TGTGCCAGCAGTTTATTCCCGTCCTACGAGCAGTACTTC.

This chain connects TRBV27 to TRBJ2-7; D gene uncertain. Trimming removed 5 bases from V and 2 bases from J, with 10 bases in between. CDR3 length: 13 amino acids. Germline loops: CDR1 MNHEY, CDR2 SMNVEV (reference sequence). The CDR3, as DNA: TGTGCCAGCAGTACCCGACATCCCTACGAGCAGTACTTC. This sequence encodes CASSTRHPYEQYF.

The rearrangement joins TRBV30 to TRBJ2-7; D not resolved. The germline V gene has CDR1 GTSNPN and CDR2 SVGIG (reference sequence). Trimming took 1 base from V and 4 from J, leaving 5 bases between them. CDR3 length: 11 amino acids. Written as DNA, the CDR3 is TGTGCCTGGAGTGCCCAGTACGAGCAGTACTTC. The encoded protein is CAWSAQYEQYF.

V and J are TRBV2 and TRBJ1-5; D unclear. The length of the CDR3 is 14 residues. Germline values: CDR1 SNHLY, CDR2 FYNNEI. Trimming took 0 bases from V and 7 from J, leaving 10 bases between them. The CDR3 reads CASSEAGLGQPQHF. DNA of the CDR3: TGTGCCAGCAGTGAAGCCGGTTTGGGCCAGCCCCAGCATTTT.

The rearrangement joins TRBV24-1 to TRBJ1-2, with D possibly being TRBD1 (6 bases). The CDR3 totals 13 residues. The ends were cut back, 5 bases at V and 3 bases at J, with 9 bases in the middle. Germline V gene data show CDR1 as KGHDR and CDR2 as SFDVKD. CDR3: CATSGQGYYGYTF. CDR3 sequence (DNA): TGTGCCACCAGTGGCCAGGGGTACTATGGCTACACCTTC.

This clone was recorded at least ten times. V is TRBV21-1 and J is TRBJ1-1. TRBV21-1 has pseudogene status. The CDR3 runs to 17 residues. Here the CDR3 reads CASSKGGWRDRNTEAFF. The DNA for the CDR3 is TGTGCCAGCAGCAAAGGGGGGTGGCGGGACCGGAACACTGAAGCTTTCTTT.

This clone was recorded a few times. The rearrangement joins TRBV4-1 to TRBJ1-3; D remains ambiguous. Trimming cost V 0 bases and J 4 bases, with 4 bases left between them. This CDR3 is 13 amino acids long. Germline CDR1 is MGHRA and CDR2 is YSYEKL. CDR3 sequence (DNA): TGCGCCAGCAGCCAAGAAATAGGAAACACCATATATTTT. Residues: CASSQEIGNTIYF.

The rearrangement joins TRBV5-1 to TRBJ1-4; TRBD1 matches at 7 bases. CDR1 and CDR2 from the germline V gene are SGHRS and YFSETQ. The ends lost 2 bases at V and 3 bases at J; junction bases unmatched: 10. The CDR3 length is 17 residues. CDR3 residues: CASSLGGSSEANEKLFF. The CDR3, as DNA: TGCGCCAGCAGCTTAGGGGGCTCGAGCGAAGCTAATGAAAAACTGTTTTTT.

The rearrangement links TRBV5-1 to TRBJ2-7, with 8 positions matching TRBD1. V was clipped by 4 bases and J by 4 bases; unmatched bases: 7. The CDR3 contains 14 residues. Germline-derived CDR1 and CDR2 are SGHRS and YFSETQ. CDR3 bases: TGCGCCAGCAGCCCGGACAGGGACAGGTACGAGCAGTACTTC. The encoded protein is CASSPDRDRYEQYF. Full variable domain (missing parts from reference TRBV5-1 and TRBJ2-7): KAGVTQTPRYLIKTRGQQVTLSCSPISGHRSVSWYQQTPGQGLQFLFEYFSETQRNKGNFPGRFSGRQFSNSRSEMNVSTLELGDSALYLCASSPDRDRYEQYFGPGTRLTVT.

The gene calls are TRBV6-6 and TRBJ2-7, with D hard to call. V dropped 6 bases and J dropped 6 bases, with 12 bases sitting between them. The CDR3 is 12 residues long. Looked up from germline, CDR1 is MNHNY and CDR2 is SVGAGI (reference sequence). CDR3 nucleotide sequence: TGTGCCAGCAGCCGTCCCCCGGGCGAGCAGTACTTC. Its protein is CASSRPPGEQYF.

In its sample, this clone ranks as medium-sized (0.01 to 0.1%). The V gene is TRBV2, the J gene TRBJ2-5, with D tentatively TRBD2 (6 bases). CDR1 and CDR2 from the germline V gene are SNHLY and FYNNEI. V lost 3 bases and J lost 7, with 15 bases in between. The CDR3 contains 14 residues. The CDR3 sequence is CASSETGRRGTQYF. In DNA form, the CDR3 reads TGTGCCAGCAGTGAGACGGGCCGGAGGGGGACCCAGTACTTC.

The genes are TRBV28 and TRBJ1-5; TRBD1 matches at 9 bases. CDR3 length: 15 amino acids. V lost 5 bases to trimming and J lost 4 bases; unmatched junction nucleotides: 6. Germline V gene data show CDR1 as MDHEN and CDR2 as SYDVKM. CDR3: CASSPRQGVNQPQHF. The CDR3 bases are TGTGCCAGCAGTCCAAGACAGGGGGTAAATCAGCCCCAGCATTTT.

V gene TRBV6-5 combines with J gene TRBJ1-2; D unclear. The CDR3 spans 14 residues. The germline V and J ends were trimmed by 5 bases and 2 bases, with 12 bases remaining between them. Per the germline V gene, CDR1 is MNHEY and CDR2 is SVGAGI. CDR3 residues: CASSREARNYGYTF. In nucleotides, the CDR3 is TGTGCCAGCAGTCGAGAAGCCCGGAACTATGGCTACACCTTC.

The chain joins TRBV5-6 to TRBJ1-1; 7 bases align to TRBD1. Germline trimming cut 0 bases from V and 10 bases from J; bases unmatched to any gene: 6. The CDR3 length is 13 residues. The germline V gene encodes CDR1 SGHDT and CDR2 YYEEEE. The CDR3 loop reads CASSLDSAGGAFF. The CDR3 DNA sequence: TGTGCCAGCAGCTTGGATTCGGCAGGGGGAGCTTTCTTT.

Written as DNA, the CDR3 is TGTGCCAGCAGCTTATTAGGGGTCCGGACTGAAGCTTTCTTT. Its translation is CASSLLGVRTEAFF. This chain uses TRBV7-3 with TRBJ1-1; D is perhaps TRBD1 (5 bases). V was trimmed by 2 bases and J by 5 bases, leaving 12 bases between them. Germline V gives CDR1 SGHTA, CDR2 FQGTGA. This CDR3 has 14 amino acids. Using reference TRBV7-3 and TRBJ1-1 for the parts outside the CDR3, the full variable domain is GAGVSQTPSNKVTEKGKYVELRCDPISGHTALYWYRQSLGQGPEFLIYFQGTGAADDSGLPNDRFFAVRPEGSVSTLKIQRTERGDSAVYLCASSLLGVRTEAFFGQGTRLTVV.

The chain carries TRBV9 and TRBJ2-5; TRBD2 matches 9 bases. The CDR3 has 17 amino acids. Trimming took 0 bases from V and 4 from J; bases not matched to a gene: 10. Germline V lookup: CDR1 SGDLS, CDR2 YYNGEE. The CDR3 here is CASSVGVSGSLRETQYF. In DNA form, the CDR3 reads TGTGCCAGCAGCGTAGGGGTTAGCGGGAGTTTACGAGAGACCCAGTACTTC.

The chain is built from TRBV18 and TRBJ1-2, with unresolved D. The CDR3 runs to 17 residues. V gave up 4 bases and J gave up 4 bases, with 22 bases separating them. Germline V gene data show CDR1 as KGHSH and CDR2 as LQKENI. The CDR3 here is CASSLLTRQAGGYGYTF. Here the CDR3 DNA reads TGTGCCAGCTCACTTTTGACCCGTCAGGCGGGAGGCTATGGCTACACCTTC. Based on the CDR3 plus reference TRBV18 and TRBJ1-2, the full variable domain is NAGVMQNPRHLVRRRGQEARLRCSPMKGHSHVYWYRQLPEEGLKFMVYLQKENIIDESGMPKERFSAEFPKEGPSILRIQQVVRGDSAAYFCASSLLTRQAGGYGYTFGSGTRLTVV.

This clone was detected only once. The V gene is TRBV7-2, the J gene TRBJ2-5; 9 bases match TRBD2. CDR1 is SGHTA and CDR2 is FQGNSA in the germline V gene. CDR3 length: 14 residues. V lost 6 bases, J lost 5 bases, and 7 bases stayed unmatched. In DNA form, the CDR3 reads TGTGCCAGCAGATATAGCGGGGGCCGGGAGACCCAGTACTTC. It encodes CASRYSGGRETQYF. Supplemented by reference TRBV7-2 and TRBJ2-5, the full variable domain reads GAGVSQSPSNKVTEKGKDVELRCDPISGHTALYWYRQSLGQGLEFLIYFQGNSAPDKSGLPSDRFSAERTGGSVSTLTIQRTQQEDSAVYLCASRYSGGRETQYFGPGTRLLVL.

The chain joins TRBV10-2 to TRBJ2-7; no clear D gene. The V end lost 5 bases, the J end lost 4 bases, and 9 bases lay between the germline ends. There are 12 residues in the CDR3. The V gene's germline CDR1 is WSHSY and CDR2 SAAADI. CDR3 residues: CASSHGLYEQYF. CDR3 nucleotide sequence: TGCGCCAGCAGTCACGGGTTGTACGAGCAGTACTTC.